The subject of this entry is one TCR beta chain. These data come from a study of blood T cell repertoires in COVID-19. Overall study context: T cells, B-cell-depleted T cells, or PBMCs provided the cDNA or gDNA that served as material.

Germline V gene lookup returns CDR1 SEHNR and CDR2 FQNEAQ (reference sequence). This CDR3 region has 15 residues. The trim removed 5 bases at V and 4 bases at J, leaving 10 bases unmatched. Method: immunoSEQ multiplex PCR; TCRdb's copy keeps in-frame clones and lacks some. The sample has 250,000 to 300,000 clones; roughly 85% are singletons. Material for sequencing was PBMCs or T cells enriched from blood (not recorded which). This chain links TRBV7-9 with TRBJ2-5; TRBD2 aligns across 7 bases. The sequence was collected from a woman between 50 and 59 years old who had been exposed to COVID-19. CDR3 nucleotides: TGTGCCAGCAGCGCCTATGGCGGGGGAGGAGAGACCCAGTACTTC. Translation gives CASSAYGGGGETQYF.